This T cell receptor (beta chain) was identified during a study of blood T cell repertoires in COVID-19. Overall study: Acute-phase and convalescent COVID-19 samples originated in the United States, Italy and Spain. PBMCs, B-cell-depleted T cells, or T cells provided the cDNA or gDNA that made up the material.

The authors' processing: Amplification of reference gene primers provided the estimated nucleated cell counts. Method: immunoSEQ multiplex PCR; TCRdb's copy keeps in-frame clones and lacks some. That table supplies the V and J calls and clone size; D and trimming were determined from the DNA. The table has about 330,000 clones, roughly 83% seen once; the top ten hold 1.5% to 2%. CDR1 and CDR2 (germline): SQVTM, ANQGSEA. Trimming took 3 bases from V and 2 from J, leaving 13 bases between them. The CDR3 spans 14 residues. This clonotype was obtained from a woman between 45 and 60 years old with acute or convalescent COVID-19. The sequenced sample consisted of peripheral blood. The V call is TRBV29-1, the J call TRBJ1-1; TRBD1 might be the D (6 bases). The CDR3 is CSVDKSGANTEAFF. In nucleotides, the CDR3 is TGCAGCGTTGATAAGTCAGGGGCCAACACTGAAGCTTTCTTT.